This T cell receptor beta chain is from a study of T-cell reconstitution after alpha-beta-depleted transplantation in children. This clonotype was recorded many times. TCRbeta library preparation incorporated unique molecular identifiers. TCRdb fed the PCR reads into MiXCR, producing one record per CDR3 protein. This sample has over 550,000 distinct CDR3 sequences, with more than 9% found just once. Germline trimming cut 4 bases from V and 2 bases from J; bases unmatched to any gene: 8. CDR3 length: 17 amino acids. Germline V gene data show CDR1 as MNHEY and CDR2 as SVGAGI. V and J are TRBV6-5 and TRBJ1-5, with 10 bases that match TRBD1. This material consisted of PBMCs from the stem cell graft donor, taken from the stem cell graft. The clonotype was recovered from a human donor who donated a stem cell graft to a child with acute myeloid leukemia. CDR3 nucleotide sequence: TGTGCCAGCAGTTCCTTCGACAGGGGGCCGGGCAATCAGCCCCAGCATTTT. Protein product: CASSSFDRGPGNQPQHF.